Listed below are T cell receptor beta chains from one sample, sequenced in a study of cytomegalovirus exposure and HLA in healthy donors. Measured with immunoSEQ multiplex PCR; TCRdb has only the in-frame clones, and not every one. Its listing shows some 110,000 clones. Sequenced: PBMCs. The receptor set was obtained from a young man in good health and CMV-seronegative. CDR3s include the opening cysteine and the closing phenylalanine or tryptophan. A D gene is named only where the DNA matches it firmly.

D gene	V gene	J gene	CDR3 DNA	CDR3 protein
TRBD1	TRBV18	TRBJ2-2	TGTGCCAGCTCACCACCCGGGACAGGGTACCGGGAGCTGTTTTTT	CASSPPGTGYRELFF
.	TRBV7-9	TRBJ2-2	TGTGCCAGCAGCTTAGTTGCAGGTGACACCGGGGAGCTGTTTTTT	CASSLVAGDTGELFF
.	TRBV5-6	TRBJ2-2	TGTGCCAGCAGCTGGGGCCCGGTTGACGGGGAGCTGTTTTTT	CASSWGPVDGELFF
.	TRBV15	TRBJ2-4	TGTGCCACCAGCAGAGAGCAGGGTACCTACATTCAGTACTTC	CATSREQGTYIQYF
TRBD2	TRBV4-1	TRBJ2-1	TGCGCCAGCAGCCAGTACGGCCCGACTAGCGGGGGGGCCGGGGAGCAGTTCTTC	CASSQYGPTSGGAGEQFF
TRBD1	TRBV2	TRBJ2-5	TGTGCCAGCAGTGAAGCGGGGACAGGGGGAGAGACCCAGTACTTC	CASSEAGTGGETQYF
TRBD1	TRBV30	TRBJ1-5	TGTGCCTGGAGCCCTGACAGGGGAGGTCAGCCCCAGCATTTT	CAWSPDRGGQPQHF
.	TRBV7-2	TRBJ1-2	TGTGCCAGCAGCTTCGATAACAGGGTTGGGCTCTTCACCTTC	CASSFDNRVGLFTF
TRBD1	TRBV19	TRBJ2-1	TGTGCCAGTAGTATATGTGCCCTTGGTCCGGGACAGGGCGACAATGAGCAGTTCTTC	CASSICALGPGQGDNEQFF
TRBD1	TRBV4-2	TRBJ2-5	TGTGCCAGCAGCCCCGGGACAGGGGTTTGGGAGCAGTACTTC	CASSPGTGVWEQYF
.	TRBV5-1	TRBJ2-3	TGCGCCAGCAGCTTGAGGGACTCTACAGATACGCAGTATTTT	CASSLRDSTDTQYF
.	TRBV5-1	TRBJ1-2	TGCGCCAGCAGTATGGGGGACTTTAGCTACACCTTC	CASSMGDFSYTF
TRBD2	TRBV10-3	TRBJ2-5	TGTGCCATCAGAGGCGGGGGGGACCAAGAGACCCAGTACTTC	CAIRGGGDQETQYF
TRBD1	TRBV7-9	TRBJ1-4	TGTGCCAGCAGCCCCCGGGACAGTAGGAATGAAAAACTGTTTTTT	CASSPRDSRNEKLFF
TRBD2	TRBV6-4	TRBJ2-3	TGTGCCAGCAGTGGACTAGCGGGGGAGACAGATACGCAGTATTTT	CASSGLAGETDTQYF
TRBD1	TRBV11-3	TRBJ2-1	TGTGCCAGCAGATCCGGGACAGTTTCCTACAATGAGCAGTTCTTC	CASRSGTVSYNEQFF
TRBD1	TRBV28	TRBJ2-1	TGTGCCACTAGGGGACAGGTGGGCAATGAGCAGTTCTTC	CATRGQVGNEQFF
.	TRBV6-5	TRBJ2-3	TGTGCCAGCAGTCTCGGAGGGGCCCCAGATACGCAGTATTTT	CASSLGGAPDTQYF